One and the same sample provided the 31 T cell receptor beta chains below, sequenced in a study of T-cell reconstitution after alpha-beta-depleted transplantation in children. TCRbeta library construction was performed incorporating unique molecular identifiers. TCRdb re-called the PCR reads with MiXCR, one entry per CDR3 protein. Of nearly 550,000 distinct CDR3 sequences listed, approximately 20% are singletons. The material was PBMCs from the stem cell graft donor, obtained from the stem cell graft. These receptors were collected from a human donor who donated a stem cell graft to a child with acute lymphoblastic leukemia.

This clonotype came up a few times. The junction differs from germline at one of its ends, possibly a read error. The chain links TRBV20-1 to TRBJ1-2, with TRBD1 as a possible D gene (6 bases). The V gene's germline CDR1 is DFQATT and CDR2 SNEGSKA (reference sequence). The length of the CDR3 is 10 residues. The CDR3 DNA sequence: TGCAGTGCCCAACTCAGGGGATCCCCCTTC. Translated: CSAQLRGSPF.

CDR3 DNA: TGTGCCAGCAGCCCGACAGCCTCTAATGAAAAACTGTTTTTT. The encoded protein is CASSPTASNEKLFF. This chain uses TRBV5-4 with TRBJ1-4; TRBD1 is a possible D gene (5 bases). In germline, CDR1 is SGHNT, CDR2 YYREEE (reference sequence). V was trimmed by 4 bases and J by 3 bases, leaving 10 bases between them. CDR3 length: 14 amino acids.

The chain recombines TRBV27 with TRBJ2-2, with TRBD1 matching 9 bases. Germline V gene lookup returns CDR1 MNHEY and CDR2 SMNVEV (reference sequence). The J segment lost 4 bases and the V segment lost 9 bases, leaving 6 bases of the junction unmatched. The CDR3 runs 14 residues. The CDR3 loop is CASRDREGTGELFF. In nucleotides, the CDR3 is TGTGCCAGTAGGGACAGGGAGGGCACCGGGGAGCTGTTTTTT.

The chain recombines TRBV20-1 with TRBJ2-3; D gene ambiguous. Germline values: CDR1 DFQATT, CDR2 SNEGSKA (reference sequence). V lost 3 bases to trimming and J lost 6 bases, with 16 bases between them. This CDR3 contains 14 residues. For the CDR3, the DNA is TGCAGTGCTAGGGTAACCATGGTGACGGATACGCAGTATTTT. Amino acid sequence: CSARVTMVTDTQYF.

This clonotype was seen a single time. This chain connects TRBV25-1 to TRBJ2-7; TRBD2 matches 12 bases. V shed 2 bases and J 2 bases; nucleotides not matched to a gene: 7. Germline V gene sequence: CDR1 MGHDK, CDR2 SYGVNS. The CDR3 length is 17 residues. CDR3 in amino acids: CASSEKETSGGTYEQYF. CDR3 DNA: TGTGCCAGCAGTGAAAAGGAGACTAGCGGGGGTACCTACGAGCAGTACTTC.

The chain employs TRBV4-2 and TRBJ2-7, with D unresolved. In germline, CDR1 is LGHNA, CDR2 YNFKEQ. The CDR3 has 14 residues. Deletions cut 0 bases from V and 0 bases from J, with 6 bases between. CDR3 DNA: TGTGCCAGCAGCCAAGATTGGGGCTCCTACGAGCAGTACTTC. It yields the protein CASSQDWGSYEQYF.

The chain joins TRBV27 to TRBJ2-1; D call uncertain. The CDR3 length is 16 residues. V was clipped by 8 bases and J by 0 bases, with 17 bases between them. CDR1 MNHEY and CDR2 SMNVEV come from the germline V gene (reference sequence). The CDR3 spells CASFPLSKVSYNEQFF. CDR3 nucleotide sequence: TGTGCCAGCTTTCCCCTCTCCAAGGTCTCCTACAATGAGCAGTTCTTC.

In this sample, this clonotype turned up a few times. The V call is TRBV29-1, the J call TRBJ1-1, with a tentative D call TRBD1 (6 bases). The CDR3 runs to 11 residues. The germline CDR1 and CDR2 sequences are SQVTM and ANQGSEA. V gave up 7 bases and J gave up 7 bases, with 13 bases separating them. CDR3 in amino acids: CSARRGHEAFF. Written as DNA, the CDR3 is TGCAGCGCCCGCCGGGGACATGAAGCTTTCTTT. The full variable domain, with the rest looked up from reference TRBV29-1 and TRBJ1-1, is SAVISQKPSRDICQRGTSLTIQCQVDSQVTMMFWYRQQPGQSLTLIATANQGSEATYESGFVIDKFPISRPNLTFSTLTVSNMSPEDSSIYLCSARRGHEAFFGQGTRLTVV.

This clonotype appeared a few times. The rearrangement joins TRBV5-1 to TRBJ1-2; 11 bases agree with TRBD1. V was clipped by 5 bases and J by 8 bases; unmatched bases: 17. The CDR3 covers 17 residues. In germline, CDR1 is SGHRS, CDR2 YFSETQ. The CDR3 sequence is CASSYTSWTGGNEGYTF. Written as DNA, the CDR3 is TGCGCCAGCAGTTATACTAGTTGGACAGGGGGCAATGAAGGCTACACCTTC.

The chain carries TRBV5-1 and TRBJ1-2; no firm D call. V lost 0 bases and J 4 bases, leaving 13 bases between the germline ends. Germline V CDR1 and CDR2: SGHRS, YFSETQ. The CDR3 has 15 residues. The CDR3 nucleotides are TGCGCCAGCAGCTTGGGACTGGGAGCTGCCTATGGCTACACCTTC. Its translation: CASSLGLGAAYGYTF.

The rearrangement joins TRBV24-1 to TRBJ1-1, with unresolved D. CDR3 length: 15 amino acids. CDR1 is KGHDR, CDR2 SFDVKD, per germline. The V end was cut by 4 bases, the J end by 1 base, with 12 bases between. The CDR3 protein is CATSDPKTPNTEAFF. The CDR3 DNA is TGTGCCACCAGTGACCCGAAGACACCGAACACTGAAGCTTTCTTT.

This chain connects TRBV7-3 to TRBJ2-7; either TRBD1 or TRBD2 may fit D (5 bases each). The CDR3 is 18 amino acids. V was shortened by 5 bases and J by 5 bases, with 28 bases between the two germline ends. Germline V lookup: CDR1 SGHTA, CDR2 FQGTGA. The CDR3 region has the DNA TGTGCCAGCAGCCTCCCCGGGTCGGTCGGACAAGGGACCAACGAGCAGTACTTC. Its translation is CASSLPGSVGQGTNEQYF.

The table lists this clonotype with a few counts. CDR3 protein: CASSLVKQFF. CDR3 coding DNA: TGCGCCAGCAGCTTGGTAAAGCAGTTCTTC. This rearrangement joins TRBV5-1 to TRBJ2-1; D remains ambiguous. The CDR3 loop spans 10 amino acids. The germline V gene has CDR1 SGHRS and CDR2 YFSETQ. V was trimmed by 0 bases and J by 11 bases, leaving 3 bases between them.

The chain joins TRBV7-9 to TRBJ1-3; possibly TRBD1 for D (5 bases). Trimming took 1 base from V and 6 from J, leaving 7 bases between them. CDR1 is SEHNR and CDR2 is FQNEAQ in the germline V gene (reference sequence). This CDR3 spans 13 amino acids. For the CDR3, the DNA is TGTGCCAGCAGCTTAGGAGGGGCAAACACCATATATTTT. It yields the protein CASSLGGANTIYF.

This clonotype came up a few times. The rearrangement uses TRBV11-2 and TRBJ2-7; possible D gene TRBD1, 5 bases. The CDR3 length is 14 residues. Germline V gene lookup returns CDR1 SGHAT and CDR2 FQNNGV. Trimming cost V 0 bases and J 5 bases, with 11 bases left between them. The CDR3 DNA reads TGTGCCAGCAGCTTAGACGACAGCTTAGACGAGCAGTACTTC. Translated: CASSLDDSLDEQYF.

The V call is TRBV19, the J call TRBJ2-1, with TRBD2 matching over 8 bases. The CDR3 is 16 amino acids. From germline, CDR1 is LNHDA and CDR2 SQIVND (reference sequence). The trim removed 3 bases at V and 2 bases at J, leaving 6 bases unmatched. In DNA form, the CDR3 reads TGTGCCAGTAGTATTTCAGCGGGAGCCCCCTACAATGAGCAGTTCTTC. Residues: CASSISAGAPYNEQFF.

CDR3 DNA sequence: TGCGCCAGCAGCCGCGCCGACGTAAACACTGAAGCTTTCTTT. Encoded protein: CASSRADVNTEAFF. V gene TRBV4-1 combines with J gene TRBJ1-1; D call uncertain. Germline values: CDR1 MGHRA, CDR2 YSYEKL. Trimming pared 4 bases from V and 2 bases from J, leaving 11 bases between. The CDR3 is 14 amino acids.

The sample holds many counts of this clonotype. The chain employs TRBV29-1 and TRBJ2-2, with D possibly called TRBD1 or TRBD2 (6 bases each). The V gene lost 0 bases and the J gene lost 6 bases, with 14 bases spanning the gap. The CDR3 is made up of 15 amino acids. Germline assignment: CDR1 SQVTM and CDR2 ANQGSEA. CDR3 residues: CSVEDPGARAGELFF. CDR3 DNA sequence: TGCAGCGTTGAAGATCCGGGGGCGAGAGCCGGGGAGCTGTTTTTT.

V usage is TRBV7-9 and J usage is TRBJ2-3; TRBD2 matches 7 bases. CDR1 is SEHNR, CDR2 FQNEAQ, per germline (reference sequence). The CDR3 loop spans 14 amino acids. The junction had 1 base not matched to a gene; V was cut back by 4 bases and J by 0 bases. The CDR3 loop reads CASSSRGSTDTQYF. In DNA, the CDR3 is TGTGCCAGCAGCTCGCGGGGGAGCACAGATACGCAGTATTTT.

The V gene is TRBV6-1, the J gene TRBJ2-4, with TRBD1 matching over 10 bases. V trimming: 7 bases; J trimming: 7 bases; junction bases outside the gene matches: 10. This CDR3 spans 15 amino acids. Per germline, CDR1 MNHNS and CDR2 SASEGT. The CDR3 here is CASNPRDRGGNIQYF. CDR3 DNA: TGTGCCAGCAATCCCCGGGACAGGGGAGGGAACATTCAGTACTTC.

This clonotype has only a few counts. The genes are TRBV7-9 and TRBJ2-5; D unresolved. The CDR3 has 14 residues. V lost 5 bases, J lost 4 bases, and 14 bases lay in between. Germline V gene lookup returns CDR1 SEHNR and CDR2 FQNEAQ (reference sequence). The CDR3 DNA reads as TGTGCCAGCAGCCTCGCGACGGGTCCAGAGACCCAGTACTTC. It codes for CASSLATGPETQYF.

The chain carries TRBV20-1 and TRBJ2-7; 16 nucleotides align to TRBD2. With V trimmed by 6 bases and J by 1 base, 6 bases remained unmatched. Germline CDR1 is DFQATT and CDR2 is SNEGSKA (reference sequence). The CDR3 is made up of 16 amino acids. CDR3: CSASGLAGGPSYEQYF. The CDR3, as DNA: TGCAGTGCGTCGGGACTAGCGGGAGGGCCGTCCTACGAGCAGTACTTC.

J is TRBJ1-2 and V is TRBV29-1; maybe TRBD1 (5 bases). Looked up from germline, CDR1 is SQVTM and CDR2 is ANQGSEA. The CDR3 totals 12 residues. The V end lost 5 bases, the J end lost 3 bases, and 10 bases lay between the germline ends. CDR3 residues: CSVLGGDYGYTF. The CDR3, as DNA: TGCAGCGTTCTCGGAGGGGACTATGGCTACACCTTC.

The V and J genes are TRBV29-1 and TRBJ2-7, with TRBD1 matching over 8 bases. The CDR3 has 13 amino acids. V was clipped by 6 bases and J by 2 bases; unmatched bases: 6. The germline V gene encodes CDR1 SQVTM and CDR2 ANQGSEA. For the CDR3, the DNA is TGCAGCGTCAGACAGGGGTTTCCCTACGAGCAGTACTTC. This gives the protein CSVRQGFPYEQYF.

The J gene is TRBJ2-7, the V gene TRBV18; 9 bases line up with TRBD2. V shed 5 bases, J shed 5 bases, and the junction held 7 bases outside the gene matches. Per the germline V gene, CDR1 is KGHSH and CDR2 is LQKENI. This CDR3 has 14 amino acids. CDR3 in DNA: TGTGCCAGCTCATCAGGACTAGCGAGGAACGAGCAGTACTTC. It specifies CASSSGLARNEQYF.

This clonotype showed up just a few times. This sequence joins TRBV5-1 and TRBJ2-1, with 11 bases identical to TRBD2. CDR3 length: 16 amino acids. The V segment lost 4 bases and the J segment 1 base; nucleotides outside the gene matches: 4. Germline V lookup: CDR1 SGHRS, CDR2 YFSETQ. This CDR3 is CASSGGLAASYNEQFF. The CDR3 DNA sequence: TGCGCCAGCAGCGGGGGACTAGCGGCATCCTACAATGAGCAGTTCTTC.

The chain carries TRBV5-5 and TRBJ2-7; 14 nucleotides line up with TRBD2. The CDR3 is 16 residues long. Germline CDR1 SGHKS, CDR2 YYEKEE (reference sequence). With V trimmed by 5 bases and J by 4 bases, 8 bases remained unmatched. The chain's CDR3 is CASRRTSGRSGYEQYF. In nucleotides, the CDR3 is TGTGCCAGCAGACGGACTAGCGGGAGGTCGGGATACGAGCAGTACTTC.

There are a few counts of this clonotype. This chain uses TRBV27 with TRBJ2-1, with D perhaps TRBD1 or TRBD2 (5 bases each). With 4 bases removed from V and 0 bases from J, the gap between germline ends came to 16 bases. This CDR3 has 17 amino acids. The germline V gene has CDR1 MNHEY and CDR2 SMNVEV (reference sequence). CDR3 coding DNA: TGTGCCAGCAGTTCAGCTCTGGGGGAGAGCTCCTACAATGAGCAGTTCTTC. This codes for CASSSALGESSYNEQFF.

This clonotype appeared a few times. The genes are TRBV6-6 and TRBJ1-1; D gene uncertain. This CDR3 region has 11 residues. Between the trimmed V and J ends, which lost 5 bases and 8 bases, there was a span of 9 bases. In germline, CDR1 is MNHNY, CDR2 SVGAGI (reference sequence). In DNA, the CDR3 is TGTGCCAGCAGTCGGGTAGGAGAAGCTTTCTTT. As protein: CASSRVGEAFF.

The chain is built from TRBV4-1 and TRBJ2-7; D uncertain. Trimming cost V 3 bases and J 4 bases, with 22 bases left between them. CDR3 length: 17 residues. Germline-derived CDR1 and CDR2 are MGHRA and YSYEKL. The CDR3: CASSQEHRRSADYEQYF. The CDR3 DNA sequence: TGCGCCAGCAGCCAGGAACATAGAAGGAGTGCGGATTACGAGCAGTACTTC.

This clonotype was picked up a small number of times. V is TRBV7-9 and J is TRBJ1-1; TRBD1 matches 7 bases. V was clipped by 7 bases and J by 4 bases; unmatched bases: 12. The CDR3 spans 15 residues. CDR1 and CDR2 from the germline V gene are SEHNR and FQNEAQ (reference sequence). CDR3 sequence: CASNGGQVASTEAFF. The DNA of the CDR3 is TGTGCCAGCAACGGAGGACAGGTGGCCTCCACTGAAGCTTTCTTT.